This is a list of T cell receptor beta chains from one sample in a study of OX40 agonist ivuxolimab in advanced cancers. Profiled with immunoSEQ multiplex PCR; TCRdb holds only in-frame clones, not every one. This sample carries 60,000 to 80,000 clones, 65% to 85% of them seen once, and the ten largest clones take approximately 5%. Specimen: CD4+ or CD8+ T cells sorted from blood, collected in a trial of the OX40 agonist ivuxolimab. The receptors stem from an adult with an advanced solid tumor such as melanoma, head and neck, liver or kidney cancer. Each CDR3 is given with its conserved first and last residue. D genes are given only for firm matches. Size values are once, few and many counts, or a class for expanded clones, and some rows have none.

TRBV6-5,-,TRBJ1-2,once,TGTGCCAGCAGTGAGGACAGATACTATGGCTACACCTTC,CASSEDRYYGYTF
TRBV7-6,-,TRBJ2-1,once,TGTGCCAGCAGCTTAGGTGTAGGCGGGAATGAGCAGTTCTTC,CASSLGVGGNEQFF
TRBV2,-,TRBJ2-3,-,TGTGCCATATCAGGGGTGAGCACAGATACGCAGTATTTT,CAISGVSTDTQYF
TRBV5-1,-,TRBJ2-3,-,TGCGCCAGCAGCCCGGAGAGGGCAGATACGCAGTATTTT,CASSPERADTQYF
TRBV5-1,-,TRBJ2-3,-,TGCGCCAGCAGCTGGGGTGGGGGCAGGGCAGATACGCAGTATTTT,CASSWGGGRADTQYF
TRBV5-1,TRBD1,TRBJ2-7,-,TGCGCCAGCACACGGACAGGGCCCTACGAGCAGTACTTC,CASTRTGPYEQYF
TRBV5-5,-,TRBJ1-1,-,TGTGCCAGCAGCTTGGAAGCGGGGTCTGAAGCTTTCTTT,CASSLEAGSEAFF
TRBV4-3,TRBD2,TRBJ2-1,-,TGCGCCAGCAGCCATGGTGAGCGGGGCAATGAGCAGTTCTTC,CASSHGERGNEQFF
TRBV4-1,-,TRBJ2-1,-,TGCGCCAGCAGCCAAGATCCCAGCGGGCGCTACAATGAGCAGTTCTTC,CASSQDPSGRYNEQFF
TRBV5-1,TRBD2,TRBJ2-1,-,TGCGCCAGCAGCCTAGGGACTAGCGGGAGTGGGTATGAGCAGTTCTTC,CASSLGTSGSGYEQFF
TRBV5-1,TRBD1,TRBJ2-1,-,TGCGCCAGCAGCTCAATCCGGGACAGAGAACACAATGAGCAGTTCTTC,CASSSIRDREHNEQFF
TRBV7-8,-,TRBJ2-5,-,TGTGCCAGCAGCTTCTCACACGGACAAGAGACCCAGTACTTC,CASSFSHGQETQYF
TRBV19,-,TRBJ2-7,-,TGTGCCAGTAGTATCGGGATGCTCTACGAGCAGTACTTC,CASSIGMLYEQYF
TRBV19,-,TRBJ1-5,-,TGTGCCAGTAGTGGGGGAGCTCAGCCCCAGCATTTT,CASSGGAQPQHF
TRBV7-8,-,TRBJ1-5,-,TGTGCCAGCAGTCTTGACAGGACTAATAGCAATCAGCCCCAGCATTTT,CASSLDRTNSNQPQHF
TRBV6-5,TRBD1,TRBJ1-5,-,TGTGCCAGCCGGACAGGGGGAGTCAATCAGCCCCAGCATTTT,CASRTGGVNQPQHF
TRBV6-6,TRBD2,TRBJ2-1,-,TGTGCCAGCAGCTCGGGACTAGCGGGAGTCTATGAGCAGTTCTTC,CASSSGLAGVYEQFF
TRBV7-2,-,TRBJ2-2,-,TGTGCCAGCAGCTTCAGTAGGACCGGGGAGCTGTTTTTT,CASSFSRTGELFF
TRBV4-2,-,TRBJ1-2,-,TGTGCCAGCAGCCAGCGGACAGAAGCAACTAACTATGGCTACACCTTC,CASSQRTEATNYGYTF
TRBV19,-,TRBJ2-5,-,TGTGCCACCGGCCGTGATTCAGCGGGCCAAGAGACCCAGTACTTC,CATGRDSAGQETQYF
TRBV9,TRBD2,TRBJ2-6,-,TGTGCCAGCAGCGTAGGATTCAGGGACTACTCTGGGGCCAACGTCCTGACTTTC,CASSVGFRDYSGANVLTF
TRBV5-8,-,TRBJ2-5,-,TGTGCCAGCAGCCCCGACGTGGAGACCCAGTACTTC,CASSPDVETQYF
TRBV6-1,-,TRBJ1-2,-,TGTGCCAGCAGTGCCCCGGGCCCTTCCTACTATGGCTACACCTTC,CASSAPGPSYYGYTF
TRBV7-9,-,TRBJ2-3,-,TGTGCCAGCAGCTTAGGGAGGGCGGGCACAGATACGCAGTATTTT,CASSLGRAGTDTQYF
TRBV7-3,-,TRBJ2-2,-,TGTGCCAGCAGCCGGACTTCTTACGAGGCAGGGGAGCTGTTTTTT,CASSRTSYEAGELFF
TRBV15,TRBD1,TRBJ2-7,-,TGTGCCACCAGTGCCAGACAGGGGCCGCACGAGCAGTACTTC,CATSARQGPHEQYF
TRBV2,-,TRBJ1-2,-,TGTGCCAGCAGTGCGGACAGCCTTAACTATGGCTACACCTTC,CASSADSLNYGYTF
TRBV10-1,-,TRBJ2-1,-,TGCGCCAGCAGTTGGTCCAGCTCCTACAATGAGCAGTTCTTC,CASSWSSSYNEQFF
TRBV7-9,TRBD1,TRBJ2-1,-,TGTGCCAGCAGACAGGACAGGTACAATGAGCAGTTCTTC,CASRQDRYNEQFF
TRBV9,-,TRBJ2-5,once,TGTGCCAGCAGCCAAGACCAAGAGACCCAGTACTTC,CASSQDQETQYF
TRBV4-2,TRBD2,TRBJ2-6,-,TGTGCCAGCAGCCGGGTTACTAGCGGGGGGGCCGAGGGGGCCAACGTCCTGACTTTC,CASSRVTSGGAEGANVLTF
TRBV5-1,-,TRBJ2-1,few,TGCGCCAGCAGCTTAGGAGTTTCCTACAATGAGCAGTTCTTC,CASSLGVSYNEQFF
TRBV27,-,TRBJ1-1,-,TGTGCCAGCAGTTTATATGGGGGAACGACTGAAGCTTTCTTT,CASSLYGGTTEAFF
TRBV5-1,TRBD2,TRBJ2-2,-,TGCGCCAGCAGCGCCGGGACTAGCGGGAGGGCCACCGGGGAGCTGTTTTTT,CASSAGTSGRATGELFF
TRBV5-6,-,TRBJ2-7,-,TGTGCCAGCAGCACGGGGCCTTACGAGCAGTACTTC,CASSTGPYEQYF
TRBV7-8,-,TRBJ2-2,once,TGTGCCAGCTTCTATCCAAACACCGGGGAGCTGTTTTTT,CASFYPNTGELFF
TRBV27,TRBD2,TRBJ2-7,-,TGTGCCAGCAGTTTATTTTCCTCGAGCGGGGACGAGCAGTACTTC,CASSLFSSSGDEQYF
TRBV18,TRBD1,TRBJ1-2,-,TGTGCCAGCTCGGGGACAGGGGCCTATGGCTACACCTTC,CASSGTGAYGYTF
TRBV18,-,TRBJ1-5,-,TGTGCCAGCTCACCACCGAACGGGAATCAGCCCCAGCATTTT,CASSPPNGNQPQHF
TRBV30,-,TRBJ1-6,-,TGTGCCTGGAGTGTAGGAGGGAATAATTCACCCCTCCACTTT,CAWSVGGNNSPLHF
TRBV5-6,-,TRBJ2-7,-,TGTGCCAGCAGCCCCTTCGGCGGCCCGGCCTACGAGCAGTACTTC,CASSPFGGPAYEQYF
TRBV9,-,TRBJ1-2,-,TGTGCCAGCAGCGTAGGATTTCAGGGAGATGGCTACACCTTC,CASSVGFQGDGYTF
TRBV30,-,TRBJ1-1,few,TGTGCCTGGAGTCCTCTCTCCCCCAACACTGAAGCTTTCTTT,CAWSPLSPNTEAFF
TRBV4-3,-,TRBJ1-1,few,TGCGCCAGCAGCCAAGGGACTCTGAACACTGAAGCTTTCTTT,CASSQGTLNTEAFF